A single sample is the source of the 23 T cell receptor beta chains below, sequenced in a study of CD8 T cells in ankylosing spondylitis. TCRdb fed the 5' RACE reads into MiXCR, producing one record per CDR3 protein. This sample has about 150,000 distinct CDR3 sequences, with roughly 44% found just once. The sequencing input was synovial fluid, either unsorted or a sorted T cell fraction (not recorded which). Receptors were obtained from a male donor with ankylosing spondylitis.

The V call is TRBV6-2 or TRBV6-3, the J call TRBJ2-1; the match to TRBD1 covers 9 bases. In germline, CDR1 is MNHEY, CDR2 SVGEGT. CDR3 length equals 15 residues. J gave up 5 bases and V 2 bases, and 4 bases lay outside the gene matches. The CDR3: CASSYRDRVHNEQFF. The CDR3 DNA reads as TGTGCCAGCAGTTACCGGGACAGGGTGCACAATGAGCAGTTCTTC.

The rearrangement joins TRBV10-3 to TRBJ2-2, with 11 nucleotides matching TRBD2. The germline V gene encodes CDR1 ENHRY and CDR2 SYGVKD. The CDR3 is 21 residues long. V shed 3 bases and J 1 base; nucleotides not matched to a gene: 16. The CDR3 region is CAISDKMLGLAVSLNTGELFF. The CDR3 region has the DNA TGTGCCATCAGTGATAAAATGTTGGGACTAGCGGTATCATTGAACACCGGGGAGCTGTTTTTT.

This clonotype came up a few times. V is TRBV20-1 and J is TRBJ1-2; 9 nucleotides agree with TRBD1. The V gene's germline CDR1 is DFQATT and CDR2 SNEGSKA (reference sequence). The junction had 7 bases not matched to a gene; V was cut back by 0 bases and J by 8 bases. The CDR3 is 14 amino acids. The CDR3: CSARDWDRVSGYTF. CDR3 DNA sequence: TGCAGTGCTAGAGATTGGGACAGGGTCTCCGGCTACACCTTC.

The genes are TRBV5-6 and TRBJ2-5; TRBD1 might be the D (8 bases). V was cut by 5 bases and J by 1 base, with 18 bases left in between. The CDR3 contains 16 residues. In germline, CDR1 is SGHDT, CDR2 YYEEEE. The CDR3 nucleotides are TGTGCCAGCAGGCCGGACAGGGAGGGGGTCCAAGAGACCCAGTACTTC. It yields the protein CASRPDREGVQETQYF.

V usage is TRBV20-1 and J usage is TRBJ2-7; D possibly uses TRBD1 or TRBD2 (5 bases each). Between the trimmed V and J ends, which lost 5 bases and 3 bases, there was a span of 23 bases. This CDR3 is 16 amino acids long. Germline loops: CDR1 DFQATT, CDR2 SNEGSKA (reference sequence). This chain's CDR3 is CSACPGPITQSYEQYF. The CDR3 bases are TGCAGTGCTTGTCCGGGACCTATAACCCAAAGCTACGAGCAGTACTTC.

This clonotype was seen a handful of times. The chain links TRBV7-2 to TRBJ2-7; 7 bases align to TRBD2. J gave up 4 bases and V 5 bases, and 5 bases lay outside the gene matches. This CDR3 is built from 13 residues. CDR1 and CDR2 from the germline V gene are SGHTA and FQGNSA. CDR3 coding DNA: TGTGCCAGCAGCGCCCGGACTAGTTACGAGCAGTACTTC. This codes for CASSARTSYEQYF.

This clonotype occurred many times. This rearrangement joins TRBV6-2 or TRBV6-3 to TRBJ1-1; D is uncertain. Germline assignment: CDR1 MNHEY and CDR2 SVGEGT. The CDR3 totals 13 residues. V was clipped by 5 bases and J by 1 base, with 8 bases between them. CDR3 DNA sequence: TGTGCCAGCAGTATCGCAGAGAACACTGAAGCTTTCTTT. Its protein is CASSIAENTEAFF.

J is TRBJ2-5 and V is TRBV3-1; unclear D gene. The V gene lost 1 base and the J gene lost 5 bases, with 17 bases spanning the gap. The CDR3 loop spans 16 amino acids. Germline V gives CDR1 LGHDT, CDR2 YNNKEL (reference sequence). The CDR3 loop reads CASSQVQGLVRETQYF. The CDR3 region has the DNA TGTGCCAGCAGCCAAGTTCAAGGTCTAGTGCGTGAGACCCAGTACTTC.

This clonotype was seen many times. This sequence joins TRBV20-1 and TRBJ1-2; 11 bases are shared with TRBD1. The V and J ends lost 0 bases and 3 bases, in that order; junction bases with no gene match: 6. This CDR3 is 16 amino acids long. In germline, CDR1 is DFQATT, CDR2 SNEGSKA (reference sequence). The CDR3 reads CSARDGQGARDYGYTF. The CDR3 region has the DNA TGCAGTGCTAGAGATGGACAGGGGGCTCGGGACTATGGCTACACCTTC.

The gene calls are TRBV20-1 and TRBJ2-3, with D possibly TRBD1 on 5 matching bases. The CDR3 covers 18 residues. V was shortened by 1 base and J by 2 bases, with 22 bases between the two germline ends. Germline CDR1 DFQATT, CDR2 SNEGSKA (reference sequence). The CDR3 spells CSARGSWAGKGPTDTQYF. CDR3 nucleotides: TGCAGTGCTAGAGGGTCTTGGGCAGGGAAGGGGCCCACAGATACGCAGTATTTT.

This clonotype was counted many times. V and J are TRBV28 and TRBJ2-1, with 8 bases identical to TRBD2. The CDR3 spans 15 residues. Germline trimming cut 6 bases from V and 4 bases from J; bases unmatched to any gene: 8. Germline CDR1 is MDHEN and CDR2 is SYDVKM. As DNA, the CDR3 is TGTGCCAGCAGCCCAGCGGGAGTGGATTACAATGAGCAGTTCTTC. Amino acids: CASSPAGVDYNEQFF.

This clonotype was seen only a few times. The chain is built from TRBV29-1 and TRBJ2-5; D remains unclear. The CDR3 has 11 amino acids. The V end lost 2 bases, the J end lost 2 bases, and 3 bases lay between the germline ends. Per the germline V gene, CDR1 is SQVTM and CDR2 is ANQGSEA. This CDR3 reads CSVELQETQYF. The CDR3 DNA reads as TGCAGCGTTGAACTTCAAGAGACCCAGTACTTC.

This clonotype was detected once. This chain's CDR3 is CASSQDRGDGMTGELFF. The DNA of the CDR3 is TGCGCCAGCAGCCAAGATCGGGGGGATGGGATGACCGGGGAGCTGTTTTTT. The V and J genes are TRBV4-3 and TRBJ2-2, with TRBD2 matching over 7 bases. Trimming at V came to 0 bases and at J to 5 bases, leaving 9 bases not matched to a gene. CDR3 length: 17 amino acids. Germline V gene data show CDR1 as LGHNA and CDR2 as YSLEER.

The J gene is TRBJ2-1, the V gene TRBV12-3 or TRBV12-4; TRBD1 is a possible D gene (6 bases). The CDR3 is 19 residues long. V was pared by 2 bases and J by 4 bases, with 24 bases between. The CDR3 region is CASSLSPVILGQPYNEQFF. The CDR3 DNA follows: TGTGCCAGCAGTTTATCCCCCGTTATTTTGGGACAACCTTACAATGAGCAGTTCTTC.

The chain carries TRBV5-1 and TRBJ1-6, with TRBD1 identical over 7 bases. Germline values: CDR1 SGHRS, CDR2 YFSETQ. The J segment lost 8 bases and the V segment lost 0 bases, leaving 5 bases of the junction unmatched. The CDR3 is 15 residues long. The CDR3 loop is CASSLGQGGHSPLHF. CDR3 in DNA: TGCGCCAGCAGCTTGGGACAGGGTGGGCATTCACCCCTCCACTTT.

This rearrangement joins TRBV28 to TRBJ2-2, with a weak D call TRBD2 (5 bases). CDR3 length: 15 amino acids. V was clipped by 8 bases and J by 3 bases, with 16 bases between them. Germline assignment: CDR1 MDHEN and CDR2 SYDVKM. CDR3 DNA: TGTGCCAGCCATCGGAACTTAGCGTACACCGGGGAGCTGTTTTTT. Amino acid sequence: CASHRNLAYTGELFF.

The rearrangement uses TRBV6-5 and TRBJ2-1; 7 bases are shared with TRBD2. This CDR3 has 15 residues. After removal of 0 bases from V and 5 bases from J, the junction contained 4 bases not matched to a gene. Germline assignment: CDR1 MNHEY and CDR2 SVGAGI. Here the CDR3 DNA reads TGTGCCAGCAGTTACTCGCAGCGGGGAAACAATGAGCAGTTCTTC. This encodes CASSYSQRGNNEQFF.

This clonotype was counted a few times. The V and J genes are TRBV20-1 and TRBJ2-7; 9 bases align to TRBD2. The V gene end was trimmed by 3 bases and the J gene end by 0 bases; junction bases not matched to a gene: 9. Germline V gives CDR1 DFQATT, CDR2 SNEGSKA (reference sequence). This CDR3 is 16 amino acids long. This CDR3 is CSASGASGTASYEQYF. The DNA of the CDR3 is TGCAGTGCTAGTGGGGCTAGCGGGACGGCCTCCTACGAGCAGTACTTC.

V gene TRBV10-3 combines with J gene TRBJ1-1, with 8 bases lining up with TRBD1. The CDR3 runs 14 residues. Germline lookup yields CDR1 ENHRY and CDR2 SYGVKD. With 3 bases clipped from V and 1 base from J, the junction kept 1 base outside the gene matches. The CDR3 region has the DNA TGTGCCATCAGTGACACAGGGGGGAACACTGAAGCTTTCTTT. Its protein product is CAISDTGGNTEAFF.

The chain recombines TRBV7-2 with TRBJ2-3; TRBD2 matches 11 bases. V gave up 4 bases and J gave up 2 bases; unmatched junction bases: 5. The CDR3 runs 16 residues. Germline assignment: CDR1 SGHTA and CDR2 FQGNSA. The CDR3 region has the DNA TGTGCCAGCAGCTCCATAGCGGGGGGGATCACAGATACGCAGTATTTT. Protein sequence: CASSSIAGGITDTQYF.

V gene TRBV5-6 combines with J gene TRBJ1-1; possible D gene TRBD1, 5 bases. This CDR3 has 16 residues. The germline CDR1 and CDR2 sequences are SGHDT and YYEEEE. Trimming stripped 0 bases from V and 0 bases from J, with 12 bases between. The CDR3 DNA sequence: TGTGCCAGCAGCTTGGGATGGGGCTACCTGAACACTGAAGCTTTCTTT. It is translated as CASSLGWGYLNTEAFF.

As DNA, the CDR3 is TGTGCCAGCAGCTTAAGGCTAGCGGGAAGGGAAAACAATGAGCAGTTCTTC. This codes for CASSLRLAGRENNEQFF. V is TRBV7-3 and J is TRBJ2-1, with 9 nucleotides matching TRBD2. The CDR3 length is 17 residues. With V trimmed by 1 base and J by 5 bases, 9 bases remained unmatched. From germline, CDR1 is SGHTA and CDR2 FQGTGA.

The V and J genes are TRBV27 and TRBJ2-7; 10 bases align to TRBD2. With 4 bases clipped from V and 6 bases from J, the junction kept 0 bases outside the gene matches. The CDR3 has 12 amino acids. In germline, CDR1 is MNHEY, CDR2 SMNVEV (reference sequence). CDR3 region: CASSSSGSEQYF. In DNA form, the CDR3 reads TGTGCCAGCAGTTCTAGCGGGAGCGAGCAGTACTTC.